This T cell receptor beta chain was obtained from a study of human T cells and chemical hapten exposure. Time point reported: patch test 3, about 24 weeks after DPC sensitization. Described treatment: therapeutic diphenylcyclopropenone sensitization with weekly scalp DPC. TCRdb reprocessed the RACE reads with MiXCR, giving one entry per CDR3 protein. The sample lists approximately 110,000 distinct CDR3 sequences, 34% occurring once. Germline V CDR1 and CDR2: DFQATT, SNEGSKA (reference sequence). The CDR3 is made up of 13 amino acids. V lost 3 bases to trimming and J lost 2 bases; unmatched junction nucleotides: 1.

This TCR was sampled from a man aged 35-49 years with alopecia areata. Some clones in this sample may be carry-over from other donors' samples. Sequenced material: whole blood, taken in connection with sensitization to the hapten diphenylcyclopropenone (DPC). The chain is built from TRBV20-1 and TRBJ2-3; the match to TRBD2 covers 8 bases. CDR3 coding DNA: TGCAGTGCTAGCGGGAGGGCCACAGATACGCAGTATTTT. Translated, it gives CSASGRATDTQYF.